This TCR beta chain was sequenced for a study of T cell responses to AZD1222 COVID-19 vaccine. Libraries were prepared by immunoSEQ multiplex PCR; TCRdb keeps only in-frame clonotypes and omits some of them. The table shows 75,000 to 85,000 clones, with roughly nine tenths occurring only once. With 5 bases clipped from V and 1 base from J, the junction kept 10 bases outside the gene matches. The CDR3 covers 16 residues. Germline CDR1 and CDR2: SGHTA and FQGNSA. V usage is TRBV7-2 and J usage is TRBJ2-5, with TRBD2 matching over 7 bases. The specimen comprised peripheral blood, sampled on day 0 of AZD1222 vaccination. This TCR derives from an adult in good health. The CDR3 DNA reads TGTGCCAGCAGCCCGCCGGGCGGGAGATTCCAAGAGACCCAGTACTTC. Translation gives CASSPPGGRFQETQYF.